This T cell receptor beta chain was sequenced during a study of blood T cell repertoires in COVID-19. Study information: The United States, Italy and Spain were the sources of the acute and convalescent COVID-19 samples. The cDNA or gDNA used as material had been derived from T cells, B-cell-depleted T cells, or PBMCs.

CDR1 and CDR2 (germline): SGHNT, YENEEA. This CDR3 contains 18 residues. V lost 5 bases, J lost 0 bases, and 9 bases stayed unmatched. Patients at the Seattle site were enrolled during active infection and followed longitudinally. As processed by the authors: Nucleated cell number was recorded as an estimate derived from reference gene primer amplification. The table came from immunoSEQ multiplex PCR; TCRdb's copy has only in-frame clones and leaves some out. The V and J calls and clone size come from that table; D and trimming were worked out from the DNA. Of around 180,000 clones in the sample, approximately 86% are singletons; the top ten hold about 6.9%.

This TCR was sampled from an older man with COVID-19, enrolled during active disease. Sequenced sample: peripheral blood. The V call is TRBV11-3, the J call TRBJ2-6; TRBD1 matches at 8 bases. The CDR3 region is CASSPGTGDTSGANVLTF. The CDR3 nucleotides are TGTGCCAGCAGCCCCGGGACAGGTGATACCTCTGGGGCCAACGTCCTGACTTTC.